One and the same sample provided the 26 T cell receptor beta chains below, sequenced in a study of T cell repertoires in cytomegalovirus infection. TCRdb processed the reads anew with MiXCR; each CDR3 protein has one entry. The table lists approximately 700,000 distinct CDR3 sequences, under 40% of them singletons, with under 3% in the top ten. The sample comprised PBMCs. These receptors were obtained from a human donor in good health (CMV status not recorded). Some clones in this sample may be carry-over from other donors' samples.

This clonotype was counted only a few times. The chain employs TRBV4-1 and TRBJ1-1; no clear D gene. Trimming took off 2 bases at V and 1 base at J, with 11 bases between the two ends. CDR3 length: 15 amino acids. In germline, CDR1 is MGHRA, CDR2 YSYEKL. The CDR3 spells CASSQLWAENTEAFF. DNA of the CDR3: TGCGCCAGCAGCCAACTGTGGGCTGAGAACACTGAAGCTTTCTTT.

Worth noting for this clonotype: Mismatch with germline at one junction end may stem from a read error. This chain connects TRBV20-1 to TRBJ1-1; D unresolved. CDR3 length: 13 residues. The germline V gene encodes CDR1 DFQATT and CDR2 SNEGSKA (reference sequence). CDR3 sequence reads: CSARVPLNTEDFF. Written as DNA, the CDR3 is TGCAGTGCTAGAGTTCCTCTGAACACTGAAGATTTCTTT.

CDR3 nucleotide sequence: TGCAGTGCTAGAGATCAAGTAGCGCTCACAGATACGCAGTATTTT. Its translation: CSARDQVALTDTQYF. The chain employs TRBV20-1 and TRBJ2-3; D might be TRBD2 (5 bases). Germline V gene lookup returns CDR1 DFQATT and CDR2 SNEGSKA (reference sequence). The CDR3 contains 15 residues. V lost 0 bases and J lost 2, with 12 bases in between.

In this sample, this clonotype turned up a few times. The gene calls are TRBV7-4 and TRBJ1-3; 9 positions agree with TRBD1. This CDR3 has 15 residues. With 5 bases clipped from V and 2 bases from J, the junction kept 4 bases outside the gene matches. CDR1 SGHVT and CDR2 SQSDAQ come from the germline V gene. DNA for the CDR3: TGTGCCAGCAGCCTACGGACAGGGGCTGGAAACACCATATATTTT. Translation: CASSLRTGAGNTIYF. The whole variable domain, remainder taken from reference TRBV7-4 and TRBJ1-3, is GAGVSQSPRYKVAKRGRDVALRCDSISGHVTLYWYRQTLGQGSEVLTYSQSDAQRDKSGRPSGRFSAERPERSVSTLKIQRTEQGDSAVYLCASSLRTGAGNTIYFGEGSWLTVV.

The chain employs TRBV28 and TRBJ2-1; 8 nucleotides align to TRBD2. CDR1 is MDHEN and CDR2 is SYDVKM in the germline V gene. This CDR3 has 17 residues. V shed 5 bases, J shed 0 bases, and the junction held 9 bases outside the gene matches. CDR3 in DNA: TGTGCCAGCAGTGGAACTAGCGGTCGTAGCTCCTACAATGAGCAGTTCTTC. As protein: CASSGTSGRSSYNEQFF.

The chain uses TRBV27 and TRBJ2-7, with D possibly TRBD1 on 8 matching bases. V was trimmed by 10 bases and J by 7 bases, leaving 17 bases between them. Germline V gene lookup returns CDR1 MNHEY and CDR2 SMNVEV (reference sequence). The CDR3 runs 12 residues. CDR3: CATTDRGGEQYF. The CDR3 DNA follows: TGTGCCACCACAGACAGGGGAGGGGAGCAGTACTTC.

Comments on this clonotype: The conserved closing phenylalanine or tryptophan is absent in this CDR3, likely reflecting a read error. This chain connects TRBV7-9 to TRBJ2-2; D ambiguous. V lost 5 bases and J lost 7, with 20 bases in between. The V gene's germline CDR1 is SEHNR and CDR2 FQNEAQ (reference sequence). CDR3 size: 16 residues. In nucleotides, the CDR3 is TGTGCCAGCAGCACCCCCCCGGCGGCGTACGGCGGGGAGCTGTTTTTG. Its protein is CASSTPPAAYGGELFL.

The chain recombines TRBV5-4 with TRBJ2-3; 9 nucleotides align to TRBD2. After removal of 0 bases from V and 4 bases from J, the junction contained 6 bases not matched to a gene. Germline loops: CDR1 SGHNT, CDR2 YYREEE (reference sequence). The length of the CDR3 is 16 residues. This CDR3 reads CASSLDIAGASDTQYF. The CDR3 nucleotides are TGTGCCAGCAGCTTGGATATAGCGGGAGCGTCAGATACGCAGTATTTT.

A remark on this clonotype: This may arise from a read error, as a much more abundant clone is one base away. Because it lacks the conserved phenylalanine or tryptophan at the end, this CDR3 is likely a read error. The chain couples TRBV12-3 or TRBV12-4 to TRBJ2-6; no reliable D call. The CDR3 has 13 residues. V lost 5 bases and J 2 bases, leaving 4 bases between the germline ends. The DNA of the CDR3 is TGTGCCAGCAGTAGGGCTGGGGCCAACGTCCTGACTGTC. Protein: CASSRAGANVLTV.

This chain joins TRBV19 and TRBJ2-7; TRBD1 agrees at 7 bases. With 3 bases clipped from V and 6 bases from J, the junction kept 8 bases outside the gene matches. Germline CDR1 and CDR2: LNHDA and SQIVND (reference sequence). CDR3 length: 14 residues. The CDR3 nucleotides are TGTGCCAGTAGTATCCCGGGACAGAGGGCCGAGCAGTACTTC. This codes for CASSIPGQRAEQYF.

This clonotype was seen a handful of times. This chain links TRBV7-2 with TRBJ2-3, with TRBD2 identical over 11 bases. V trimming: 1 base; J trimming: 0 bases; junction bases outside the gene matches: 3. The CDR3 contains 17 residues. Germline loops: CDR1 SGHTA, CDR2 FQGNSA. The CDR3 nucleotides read TGTGCCAGCAGCTTAGGACTAGCGGGGATTAGCACAGATACGCAGTATTTT. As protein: CASSLGLAGISTDTQYF.

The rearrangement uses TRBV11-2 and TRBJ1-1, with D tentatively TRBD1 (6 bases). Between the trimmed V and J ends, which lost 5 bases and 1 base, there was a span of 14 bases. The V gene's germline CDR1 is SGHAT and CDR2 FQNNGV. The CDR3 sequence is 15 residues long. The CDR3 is CASSAWGLGNTEAFF. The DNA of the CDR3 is TGTGCCAGCAGCGCCTGGGGGCTGGGGAACACTGAAGCTTTCTTT.

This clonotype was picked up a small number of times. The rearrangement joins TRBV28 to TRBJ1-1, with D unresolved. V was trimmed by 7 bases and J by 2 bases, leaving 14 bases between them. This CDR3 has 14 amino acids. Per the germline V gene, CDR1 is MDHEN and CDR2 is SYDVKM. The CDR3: CASKVAGINTEAFF. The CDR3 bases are TGTGCCAGCAAGGTAGCGGGCATCAACACTGAAGCTTTCTTT.

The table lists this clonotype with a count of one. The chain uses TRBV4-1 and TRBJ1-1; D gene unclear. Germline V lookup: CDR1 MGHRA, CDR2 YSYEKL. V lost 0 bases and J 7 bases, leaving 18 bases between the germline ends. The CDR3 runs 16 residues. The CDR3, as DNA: TGCGCCAGCAGCCAAGATGGGAGCGGGCTGCAGGTTGAAGCTTTCTTT. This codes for CASSQDGSGLQVEAFF.

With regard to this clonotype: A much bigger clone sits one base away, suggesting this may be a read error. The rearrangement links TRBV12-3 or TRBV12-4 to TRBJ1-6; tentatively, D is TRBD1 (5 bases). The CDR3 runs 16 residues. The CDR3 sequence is CASTRGVTRDNSPLPF. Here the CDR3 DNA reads TGTGCCAGCACCCGAGGGGTGACTCGGGATAATTCACCCCTCCCCTTT.

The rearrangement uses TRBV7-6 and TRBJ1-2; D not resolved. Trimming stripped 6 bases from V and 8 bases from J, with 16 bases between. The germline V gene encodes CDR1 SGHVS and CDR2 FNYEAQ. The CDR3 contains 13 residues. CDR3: CASSLLVASGYTF. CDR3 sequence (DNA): TGTGCCAGCAGTCTCCTCGTGGCTAGCGGCTACACCTTC.

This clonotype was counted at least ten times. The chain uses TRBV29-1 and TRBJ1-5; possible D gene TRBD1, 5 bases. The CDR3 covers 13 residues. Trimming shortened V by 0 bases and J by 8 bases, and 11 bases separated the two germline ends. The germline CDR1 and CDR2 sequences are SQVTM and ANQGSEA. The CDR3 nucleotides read TGCAGCGTTGAAGAGGGGGTAGGAAAGCCCCAGCATTTT. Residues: CSVEEGVGKPQHF.

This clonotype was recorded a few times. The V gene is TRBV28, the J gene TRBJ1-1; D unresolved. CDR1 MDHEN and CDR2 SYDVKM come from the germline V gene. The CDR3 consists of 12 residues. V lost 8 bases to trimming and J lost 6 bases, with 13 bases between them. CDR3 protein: CASRRTTPEAFF. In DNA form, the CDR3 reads TGTGCCAGCCGCCGAACCACCCCTGAAGCTTTCTTT.

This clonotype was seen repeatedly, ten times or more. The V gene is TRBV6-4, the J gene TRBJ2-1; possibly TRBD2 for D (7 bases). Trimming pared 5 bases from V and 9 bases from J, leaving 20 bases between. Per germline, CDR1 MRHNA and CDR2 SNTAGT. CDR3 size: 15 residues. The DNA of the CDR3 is TGTGCCAGCAGTCTGGAAGGGGGGGGGCAGGTTGAGCAGTTCTTC. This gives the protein CASSLEGGGQVEQFF.

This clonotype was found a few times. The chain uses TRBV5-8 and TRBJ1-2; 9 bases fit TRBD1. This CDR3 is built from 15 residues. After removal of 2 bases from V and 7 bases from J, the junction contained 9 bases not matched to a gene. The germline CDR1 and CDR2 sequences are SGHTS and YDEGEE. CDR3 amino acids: CASSLSLTGGGGYTF. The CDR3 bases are TGTGCCAGCAGCTTAAGCCTCACAGGGGGCGGTGGCTACACCTTC.

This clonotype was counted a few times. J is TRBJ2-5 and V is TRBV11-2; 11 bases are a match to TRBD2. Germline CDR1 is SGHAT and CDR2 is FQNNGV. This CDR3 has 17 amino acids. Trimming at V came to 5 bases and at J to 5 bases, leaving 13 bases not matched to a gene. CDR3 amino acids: CASSLHLLAGEGETQYF. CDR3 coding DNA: TGTGCCAGCAGCCTACATTTACTAGCGGGAGAGGGGGAGACCCAGTACTTC.

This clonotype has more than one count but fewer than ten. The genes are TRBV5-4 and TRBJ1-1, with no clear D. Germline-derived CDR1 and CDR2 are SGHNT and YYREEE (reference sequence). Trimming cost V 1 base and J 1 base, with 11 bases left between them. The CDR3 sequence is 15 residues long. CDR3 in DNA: TGTGCCAGCAGCTTGAGTCGGACGCAGAACACTGAAGCTTTCTTT. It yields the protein CASSLSRTQNTEAFF.

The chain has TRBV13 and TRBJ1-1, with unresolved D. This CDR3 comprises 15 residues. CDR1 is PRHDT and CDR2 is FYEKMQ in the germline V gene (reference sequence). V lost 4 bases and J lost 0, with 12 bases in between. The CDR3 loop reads CASSYLGSVNTEAFF. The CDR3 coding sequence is TGTGCCAGCAGCTATTTGGGTAGCGTGAACACTGAAGCTTTCTTT.

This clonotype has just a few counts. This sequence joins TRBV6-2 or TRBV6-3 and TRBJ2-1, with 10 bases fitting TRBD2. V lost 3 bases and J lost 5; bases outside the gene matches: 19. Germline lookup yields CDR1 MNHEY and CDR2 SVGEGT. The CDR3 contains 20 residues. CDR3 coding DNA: TGTGCCAGCAGTTATCTGTTTTCCTTCTGGCCTAGCGGGAGCGACAATGAGCAGTTCTTC. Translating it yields CASSYLFSFWPSGSDNEQFF.

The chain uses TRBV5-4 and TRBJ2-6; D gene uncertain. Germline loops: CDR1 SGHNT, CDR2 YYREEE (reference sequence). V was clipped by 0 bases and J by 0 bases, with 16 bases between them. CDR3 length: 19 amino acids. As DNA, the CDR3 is TGTGCCAGCAGCTTGGTCTCGGCAGGAGTCCCCTCTGGGGCCAACGTCCTGACTTTC. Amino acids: CASSLVSAGVPSGANVLTF.

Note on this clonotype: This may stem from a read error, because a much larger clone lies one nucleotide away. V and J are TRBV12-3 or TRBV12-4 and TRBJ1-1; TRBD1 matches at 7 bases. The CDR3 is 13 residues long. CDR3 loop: CASSGTENTEAVF. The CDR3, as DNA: TGTGCCAGCAGTGGGACAGAGAACACTGAAGCTGTCTTT.